This entry describes one T cell receptor (beta chain). The antigen is unknown. Trimming took 5 bases from V and 4 from J, leaving 14 bases between them. This CDR3 contains 13 residues. Germline loops: CDR1 SQVTM, CDR2 ANQGSEA. For the second PCR, which ran for 7 to 11 cycles, a sample-barcoded 5' primer and a J-beta primer mix were used. Every molecule of cDNA carried a tag from a template-switch adaptor with 12 random nucleotides. TCRdb fed the 5' RACE reads into MiXCR, producing one record per CDR3 protein. The sample has approximately 2,000,000 distinct CDR3 sequences, around 42% seen once; the top ten hold about 21%. The sample is drawn from a study of blood T cells in healthy people across ages. Findings of the study overall: Roughly linearly, TCR beta diversity per million T cells fell as age increased.

The receptor was derived from a human donor in good health. The material sequenced was blood. The V and J genes are TRBV29-1 and TRBJ1-1; D is perhaps TRBD1 (5 bases). Here the CDR3 reads CSVRNGGTTEAFF. The CDR3 bases are TGCAGCGTTAGAAACGGGGGTACCACTGAAGCTTTCTTT.